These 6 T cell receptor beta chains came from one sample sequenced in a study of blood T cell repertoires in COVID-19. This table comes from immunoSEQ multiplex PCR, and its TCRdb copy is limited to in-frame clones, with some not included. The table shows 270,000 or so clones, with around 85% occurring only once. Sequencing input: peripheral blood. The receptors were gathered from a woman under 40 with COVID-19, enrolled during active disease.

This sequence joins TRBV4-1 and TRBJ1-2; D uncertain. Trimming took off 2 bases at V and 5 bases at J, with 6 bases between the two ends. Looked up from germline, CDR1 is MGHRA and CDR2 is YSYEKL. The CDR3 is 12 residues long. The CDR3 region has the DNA TGCGCCAGCAGCCAATCGAGGTATGGCTACACCTTC. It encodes CASSQSRYGYTF.

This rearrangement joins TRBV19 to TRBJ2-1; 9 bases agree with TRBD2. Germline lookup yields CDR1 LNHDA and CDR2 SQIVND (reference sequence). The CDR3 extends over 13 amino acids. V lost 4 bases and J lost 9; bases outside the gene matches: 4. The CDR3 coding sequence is TGTGCCAGTAGTAGCGGGGGGGCGGGTGAGCAGTTCTTC. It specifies CASSSGGAGEQFF.

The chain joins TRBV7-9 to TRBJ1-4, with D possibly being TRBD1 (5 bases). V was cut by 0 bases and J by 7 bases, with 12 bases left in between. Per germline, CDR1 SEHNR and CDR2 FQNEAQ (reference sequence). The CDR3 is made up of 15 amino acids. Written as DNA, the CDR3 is TGTGCCAGCAGCTTAGCCGGGGGAGTCGGTGAAAAACTGTTTTTT. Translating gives CASSLAGGVGEKLFF.

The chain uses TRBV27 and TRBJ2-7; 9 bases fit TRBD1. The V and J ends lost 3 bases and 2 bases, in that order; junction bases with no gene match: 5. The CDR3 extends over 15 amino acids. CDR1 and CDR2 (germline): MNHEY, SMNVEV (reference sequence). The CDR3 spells CASSLGQGWPYEQYF. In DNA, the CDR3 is TGTGCCAGCAGTTTGGGACAGGGTTGGCCCTACGAGCAGTACTTC.

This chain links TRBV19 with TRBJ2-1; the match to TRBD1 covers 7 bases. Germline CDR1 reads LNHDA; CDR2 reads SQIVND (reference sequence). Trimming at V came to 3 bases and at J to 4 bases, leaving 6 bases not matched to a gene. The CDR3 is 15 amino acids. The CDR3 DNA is TGTGCCAGTAGTATCGGAGGACAGGTGTACAATGAGCAGTTCTTC. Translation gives CASSIGGQVYNEQFF.

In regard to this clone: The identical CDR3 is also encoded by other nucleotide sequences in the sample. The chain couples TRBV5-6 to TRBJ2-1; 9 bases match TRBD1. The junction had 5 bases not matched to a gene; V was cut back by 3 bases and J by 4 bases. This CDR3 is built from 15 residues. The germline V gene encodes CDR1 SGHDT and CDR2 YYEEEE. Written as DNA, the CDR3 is TGTGCCAGCAGCTCACCGGGACAGGGATACAATGAGCAGTTCTTC. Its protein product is CASSSPGQGYNEQFF.